The sequence of this T cell receptor beta chain was determined in a study of control samples from healthy donors and cancer patients. Assay used: immunoSEQ multiplex PCR; TCRdb lists only in-frame clones, some missing. The sample has about 150,000 clones, 93% seen once. The receptor's source is a young man in good health. Source material: blood.

CDR3 in amino acids: CASSEPGSLQETQYF. In DNA, the CDR3 is TGTGCCAGCAGCGAGCCGGGGTCGTTACAAGAGACCCAGTACTTC. The V call is TRBV5-4, the J call TRBJ2-5; tentative D call: TRBD2 (5 bases). Trimming took 4 bases from V and 2 from J, leaving 15 bases between them. CDR1 is SGHNT and CDR2 is YYREEE in the germline V gene (reference sequence). This CDR3 is built from 15 residues.